A selection of T cell receptor beta chains follows, all from one sample in a study of PD-1 blockade in classical Hodgkin lymphoma. Generated by immunoSEQ multiplex PCR, the TCRdb table keeps only in-frame clones and is missing some. The table records more than 85,000 clones, approximately 89% of them present only once. The sample here was peripheral blood mononuclear cells (PBMCs), taken before the fourth cycle of nivolumab. These receptors originate from a human donor with classical Hodgkin lymphoma. Both conserved end residues are part of each CDR3. The order of the fields is CDR3 DNA, CDR3 protein, clone size, V gene, J gene, D gene. D genes are given only for firm matches. Some rows have no size entry. The others give once, few or many, or a class for an expanded clone.

cdr3_nt: TGTGCCAGCTCAGCCGGGACAGGGACTAATCAGCCCCAGCATTTT
cdr3_aa: CASSAGTGTNQPQHF
clone_size: .
v_call: TRBV18
j_call: TRBJ1-5
d_call: TRBD1

cdr3_nt: TGTGCCAGCAGCTCACAGGTTCCTGAAGCTTTCTTT
cdr3_aa: CASSSQVPEAFF
clone_size: .
v_call: TRBV7-7
j_call: TRBJ1-1
d_call: .

cdr3_nt: TGTGCCAGCAGCTTACAGGGCGCTAATGAAAAACTGTTTTTT
cdr3_aa: CASSLQGANEKLFF
clone_size: .
v_call: TRBV11-2
j_call: TRBJ1-4
d_call: .

cdr3_nt: TGTGCCAGCAGTGAAGCGCGGTCAGGGAGGAACACTGAAGCTTTCTTT
cdr3_aa: CASSEARSGRNTEAFF
clone_size: .
v_call: TRBV6-1
j_call: TRBJ1-1
d_call: .

cdr3_nt: TGTGCCAGCAGCTTTTGGGACGGAGGAAATCAGCCCCAGCATTTT
cdr3_aa: CASSFWDGGNQPQHF
clone_size: .
v_call: TRBV5-4
j_call: TRBJ1-5
d_call: .

cdr3_nt: TGTGCCAGCAGGGGAACCTTAAGCTATGGCTACACCTTC
cdr3_aa: CASRGTLSYGYTF
clone_size: .
v_call: TRBV27
j_call: TRBJ1-2
d_call: .

cdr3_nt: TGTGCCAGCAGTTATCAAGCTACGGGGTCCTACGAGCAGTACTTC
cdr3_aa: CASSYQATGSYEQYF
clone_size: once
v_call: TRBV6-5
j_call: TRBJ2-7
d_call: .

cdr3_nt: TGTGCCAGCAGCTCTCGACCCGCGGGCGAGCAGTACTTC
cdr3_aa: CASSSRPAGEQYF
clone_size: .
v_call: TRBV7-2
j_call: TRBJ2-7
d_call: .

cdr3_nt: TGTGCCAGCAGCTCGGTAGCTCGGGGCAGACCCTACGAGCAGTACTTC
cdr3_aa: CASSSVARGRPYEQYF
clone_size: .
v_call: TRBV11-2
j_call: TRBJ2-7
d_call: .

cdr3_nt: TGTGCCAGTAGTATCGGGCTAGCGGAGCTCTACGAGCAGTACTTC
cdr3_aa: CASSIGLAELYEQYF
clone_size: .
v_call: TRBV19
j_call: TRBJ2-7
d_call: TRBD2

cdr3_nt: TGCGCCAGCAGCCAAGGCGGGACAGGATCGGTTGGAAACACCATATATTTT
cdr3_aa: CASSQGGTGSVGNTIYF
clone_size: .
v_call: TRBV5-1
j_call: TRBJ1-3
d_call: TRBD1

cdr3_nt: TGTGCCAGCAGCGTAGAGTCAGGGCCTTCCTACGAGCAGTACTTC
cdr3_aa: CASSVESGPSYEQYF
clone_size: .
v_call: TRBV9
j_call: TRBJ2-7
d_call: .

cdr3_nt: TGTGCCAGCAGCAGACTAGCGGATACAGATACGCAGTATTTT
cdr3_aa: CASSRLADTDTQYF
clone_size: .
v_call: TRBV5-6
j_call: TRBJ2-3
d_call: TRBD2

cdr3_nt: TGTGCCAGAAGCTTGATGCCGGGACAGGGTGAAGCTAATGAAAAACTGTTTTTT
cdr3_aa: CARSLMPGQGEANEKLFF
clone_size: .
v_call: TRBV5-3
j_call: TRBJ1-4
d_call: TRBD1

cdr3_nt: TGCGCCAGCAGCACGGGAGGCTACAATGAGCAGTTCTTC
cdr3_aa: CASSTGGYNEQFF
clone_size: .
v_call: TRBV4-1
j_call: TRBJ2-1
d_call: TRBD2

cdr3_nt: TGTGCCAGCAGGGCCGGGACAGGGAATTACAATGAGCAGTTCTTC
cdr3_aa: CASRAGTGNYNEQFF
clone_size: .
v_call: TRBV7-6
j_call: TRBJ2-1
d_call: TRBD1

cdr3_nt: TGTGCCAGCTCACCCCCTAGTACCTACGAGCAGTACTTC
cdr3_aa: CASSPPSTYEQYF
clone_size: .
v_call: TRBV18
j_call: TRBJ2-7
d_call: .

cdr3_nt: TGTGCCAGCCAAGGACTCTTGAACACTGAAGCTTTCTTT
cdr3_aa: CASQGLLNTEAFF
clone_size: once
v_call: TRBV25-1
j_call: TRBJ1-1
d_call: .

cdr3_nt: TGTGCCAGTACTCCCGGGACACGGGGTGCGAATGAGCAGTTCTTC
cdr3_aa: CASTPGTRGANEQFF
clone_size: .
v_call: TRBV19
j_call: TRBJ2-1
d_call: .

cdr3_nt: TGTGCCAGCAGCTTAATACAGCCTGACACAGATACGCAGTATTTT
cdr3_aa: CASSLIQPDTDTQYF
clone_size: .
v_call: TRBV7-9
j_call: TRBJ2-3
d_call: .

cdr3_nt: TGTGCCAGCTCACCAGATGTGTACAACACCGGGGAGCTGTTTTTT
cdr3_aa: CASSPDVYNTGELFF
clone_size: once
v_call: TRBV18
j_call: TRBJ2-2
d_call: .

cdr3_nt: TGTGCCAGTAGTATTCAGGGGATCGGCAATCAGCCCCAGCATTTT
cdr3_aa: CASSIQGIGNQPQHF
clone_size: few
v_call: TRBV19
j_call: TRBJ1-5
d_call: .

cdr3_nt: TGTGCCAGCAGCTCAAACCCACAAGGCGGCACTGAAGCTTTCTTT
cdr3_aa: CASSSNPQGGTEAFF
clone_size: .
v_call: TRBV7-6
j_call: TRBJ1-1
d_call: .

cdr3_nt: TGTGCCAGCAGTGAAGGGACAGGGTTTGGTGAGCAGTTCTTC
cdr3_aa: CASSEGTGFGEQFF
clone_size: .
v_call: TRBV2
j_call: TRBJ2-1
d_call: TRBD1

cdr3_nt: TGTGCCAGCAGCTTATCGACAGGGGGTAGAAGCAATCAGCCCCAGCATTTT
cdr3_aa: CASSLSTGGRSNQPQHF
clone_size: once
v_call: TRBV7-2
j_call: TRBJ1-5
d_call: TRBD1

cdr3_nt: TGTGCCAGCAGCTCTTCGCGGCTAGAGGCAAGGTGGGACGAGCAGTACTTC
cdr3_aa: CASSSSRLEARWDEQYF
clone_size: .
v_call: TRBV7-9
j_call: TRBJ2-7
d_call: .

cdr3_nt: TGTGCCAGCAGCCCGACAGTAAACAGCCCCGGGGAGCTGTTTTTT
cdr3_aa: CASSPTVNSPGELFF
clone_size: .
v_call: TRBV21-1
j_call: TRBJ2-2
d_call: .

cdr3_nt: TGTGCCAGCAGTCCCCTCGACCTTCCTAGCAATGAGCAGTTCTTC
cdr3_aa: CASSPLDLPSNEQFF
clone_size: once
v_call: TRBV28
j_call: TRBJ2-1
d_call: .

cdr3_nt: TGTGCCAGCAGACCGGCCGGGACAGCAAATCAGCCCCAGCATTTT
cdr3_aa: CASRPAGTANQPQHF
clone_size: .
v_call: TRBV6-5
j_call: TRBJ1-5
d_call: TRBD1

cdr3_nt: TGTGCCAGCAGTGGGGGACACCCCTATGGCTACACCTTC
cdr3_aa: CASSGGHPYGYTF
clone_size: .
v_call: TRBV25-1
j_call: TRBJ1-2
d_call: .

cdr3_nt: TGTGCTAGTGGTTTCGGCGGGCCCCGCTCCTACAATGAGCAGTTCTTC
cdr3_aa: CASGFGGPRSYNEQFF
clone_size: .
v_call: TRBV12-5
j_call: TRBJ2-1
d_call: .

cdr3_nt: TGTGCCAGCAGCCAAGAACCCGTATACGGGAGCGGTGAGACCCAGTACTTC
cdr3_aa: CASSQEPVYGSGETQYF
clone_size: once
v_call: TRBV4-2
j_call: TRBJ2-5
d_call: .

cdr3_nt: TGTGCCAGCAGCGTAGTCAGCGGGAGGGCCGACAATGAGCAGTTCTTC
cdr3_aa: CASSVVSGRADNEQFF
clone_size: .
v_call: TRBV9
j_call: TRBJ2-1
d_call: TRBD2

cdr3_nt: TGTGCCAGCAGCTCTAAGGACAGAAAAAACATTCAGTACTTC
cdr3_aa: CASSSKDRKNIQYF
clone_size: few
v_call: TRBV9
j_call: TRBJ2-4
d_call: .

cdr3_nt: TGCGCCAGCAGCACCCGGACAGCTCTTCACACTGAAGCTTTCTTT
cdr3_aa: CASSTRTALHTEAFF
clone_size: .
v_call: TRBV4-1
j_call: TRBJ1-1
d_call: .

cdr3_nt: TGTGCCAGCAGCTTGGCCACTGAAGCTTTCTTT
cdr3_aa: CASSLATEAFF
clone_size: .
v_call: TRBV7-2
j_call: TRBJ1-1
d_call: .

cdr3_nt: TGTGCCAGCAGCTTAAGTATGAACACTGAAGCTTTCTTT
cdr3_aa: CASSLSMNTEAFF
clone_size: .
v_call: TRBV11-3
j_call: TRBJ1-1
d_call: .